This entry lists 11 T cell receptor beta chains sequenced from one sample in a study of blood T cell repertoires in COVID-19. The table came from immunoSEQ multiplex PCR; TCRdb's copy has only in-frame clones and leaves some out. The sample holds a few hundred thousand clones, roughly 90% seen once. The source material was PBMCs or T cells enriched from blood (not recorded which). The receptors derive from a woman between 18 and 29 years old with acute COVID-19.

The chain links TRBV6-1 to TRBJ1-2; 9 bases align to TRBD1. Germline V lookup: CDR1 MNHNS, CDR2 SASEGT. This CDR3 contains 15 residues. The ends lost 2 bases at V and 5 bases at J; junction bases unmatched: 6. The CDR3 protein is CASSETGGPFYGYTF. The CDR3 DNA sequence: TGTGCCAGCAGTGAAACAGGGGGCCCGTTTTATGGCTACACCTTC.

This sequence joins TRBV5-1 and TRBJ2-7, with unresolved D. CDR1 and CDR2 (germline): SGHRS, YFSETQ. Trimming took 4 bases from V and 3 from J, leaving 11 bases between them. The CDR3 totals 13 residues. Here the CDR3 reads CASSPGQDYEQYF. CDR3 coding DNA: TGCGCCAGCAGCCCAGGTCAGGACTACGAGCAGTACTTC.

V is TRBV19 and J is TRBJ2-1; D is possibly TRBD1 (6 bases). The V end lost 10 bases, the J end lost 5 bases, and 12 bases lay between the germline ends. There are 12 residues in the CDR3. Germline V gives CDR1 LNHDA, CDR2 SQIVND (reference sequence). The CDR3 nucleotides are TGTGCCATTCGGACAGACAACAATGAGCAGTTCTTC. Amino acids: CAIRTDNNEQFF.

V and J are TRBV15 and TRBJ1-1; 12 bases align to TRBD1. V lost 0 bases, J lost 5 bases, and 4 bases stayed unmatched. The CDR3 is 16 amino acids. CDR1 is LNHNV, CDR2 YYDKDF, per germline (reference sequence). In DNA form, the CDR3 reads TGTGCCACCAGCAGAGATCGGGGACAGGGGGCAACTGAAGCTTTCTTT. It translates to CATSRDRGQGATEAFF.

The chain joins TRBV28 to TRBJ1-3, with 7 positions matching TRBD1. Germline CDR1 MDHEN, CDR2 SYDVKM. Losses at the gene ends were 5 bases for V and 7 bases for J; bases not matched to a gene: 8. The CDR3 spans 14 residues. The chain's CDR3 is CASSPTGRRNTIYF. CDR3 coding DNA: TGTGCCAGCAGTCCGACAGGGCGGCGGAACACCATATATTTT.

V gene TRBV18 combines with J gene TRBJ2-1; TRBD2 matches at 8 bases. The CDR3 is 15 residues long. Germline V lookup: CDR1 KGHSH, CDR2 LQKENI. The J segment lost 4 bases and the V segment lost 5 bases, leaving 7 bases of the junction unmatched. The CDR3 region has the DNA TGTGCCAGCTCATCATTAGCGGGGATATACAATGAGCAGTTCTTC. It translates to CASSSLAGIYNEQFF.

The chain is built from TRBV5-1 and TRBJ2-1; 13 bases map to TRBD2. Trimming at V came to 3 bases and at J to 0 bases, leaving 9 bases not matched to a gene. Germline V gives CDR1 SGHRS, CDR2 YFSETQ. The CDR3 consists of 19 residues. CDR3 coding DNA: TGCGCCAGCAGCTCACCGACTAGCGGGGGGTCCAGCTCCTACAATGAGCAGTTCTTC. Translation gives CASSSPTSGGSSSYNEQFF.

The CDR3 loop reads CSVRSYEQYF. In nucleotides, the CDR3 is TGCAGCGTTCGGTCCTACGAGCAGTACTTC. The gene calls are TRBV29-1 and TRBJ2-7; D is ambiguous. CDR1 is SQVTM, CDR2 ANQGSEA, per germline. Between the trimmed V and J ends, which lost 5 bases and 1 base, there was a span of 3 bases. The length of the CDR3 is 10 residues.

V gene TRBV28 combines with J gene TRBJ1-5, with D perhaps TRBD1 (5 bases). The CDR3 contains 16 residues. V lost 0 bases and J 3 bases, leaving 12 bases between the germline ends. CDR1 is MDHEN, CDR2 SYDVKM, per germline. In DNA, the CDR3 is TGTGCCAGCAGTTTATGGTCTGGGACTCCCAATCAGCCCCAGCATTTT. This encodes CASSLWSGTPNQPQHF.

The chain recombines TRBV10-3 with TRBJ2-7; 8 nucleotides agree with TRBD1. This CDR3 has 16 residues. CDR1 and CDR2 from the germline V gene are ENHRY and SYGVKD. The ends lost 0 bases at V and 3 bases at J; junction bases unmatched: 7. The DNA for the CDR3 is TGTGCCATCAGTGAGTCAGGAACAGGGGGTCTCTACGAGCAGTACTTC. Protein product: CAISESGTGGLYEQYF.

This clone was recorded only once. The J gene is TRBJ2-1, the V gene TRBV27, with D possibly being TRBD2 (5 bases). The ends were cut back, 3 bases at V and 5 bases at J, with 11 bases in the middle. CDR1 MNHEY and CDR2 SMNVEV come from the germline V gene (reference sequence). The CDR3 has 14 residues. CDR3 region: CASSFVGLHNEQFF. The CDR3 region has the DNA TGTGCCAGCAGTTTTGTAGGACTGCACAATGAGCAGTTCTTC.